This T cell receptor beta chain was sequenced during a study of shared clonotypes between healthy human individuals. Study findings and constraints: Sampling covered nothing but blood. Tissue TCR repertoires likely differ from those found in blood.

The table lists this clone with a few counts. Its antigen is still unknown. There are 11 residues in the CDR3. Looked up from germline, CDR1 is DFQATT and CDR2 is SNEGSKA (reference sequence). Trimming pared 4 bases from V and 3 bases from J, leaving 7 bases between. Clones were read by immunoSEQ multiplex PCR, and TCRdb kept only the in-frame ones, dropping some. The sample holds 950,000 to 1,300,000 clones; roughly 80% are singletons and the top ten take about 1.5%. Sequenced material: memory CD4+ T cells sorted from blood. The subset was: CD45RA-negative fraction. The chain employs TRBV20-1 and TRBJ2-7; the D is unclear. The sequence was collected from a man aged 18 to 29 in good health. CDR3 in DNA: TGCAGTGCTATCGGTGTCTACGAGCAGTACTTC. This codes for CSAIGVYEQYF.